Each of the 5 T cell receptor beta chains below was sequenced from the same sample in a study of OX40 agonist ivuxolimab in advanced cancers. Generated by immunoSEQ multiplex PCR, the TCRdb table keeps only in-frame clones and is missing some. The repertoire holds some 62,000 clones, almost 85% seen once, with around 10% in the top ten. Sequencing used CD4+ or CD8+ T cells sorted from blood, obtained in a trial of the OX40 agonist ivuxolimab. These receptors originate from an adult with an advanced solid tumor such as melanoma, head and neck, liver or kidney cancer.

The V call is TRBV30, the J call TRBJ1-2, with a possible D match to TRBD1 (5 bases). Germline assignment: CDR1 GTSNPN and CDR2 SVGIG (reference sequence). The CDR3 sequence is 12 residues long. V was clipped by 5 bases and J by 4 bases, with 11 bases between them. The CDR3 sequence is CAWDLGGYGYTF. The CDR3 bases are TGTGCCTGGGACCTTGGGGGCTATGGCTACACCTTC.

This clone was seen just once. The genes are TRBV6-5 and TRBJ1-1, with D tentatively TRBD1 (6 bases). Per germline, CDR1 MNHEY and CDR2 SVGAGI. Trimming took 2 bases from V and 1 from J, leaving 8 bases between them. The CDR3 consists of 14 residues. CDR3: CASSYGQRNTEAFF. As DNA, the CDR3 is TGTGCCAGCAGTTACGGACAGAGGAACACTGAAGCTTTCTTT.

V is TRBV9 and J is TRBJ2-3; D remains ambiguous. This CDR3 comprises 16 residues. From germline, CDR1 is SGDLS and CDR2 YYNGEE. V was pared by 0 bases and J by 4 bases, with 15 bases between. CDR3 nucleotides: TGTGCCAGCAGCGTAGCCCAGGTCGGCTCAGCAGATACGCAGTATTTT. This encodes CASSVAQVGSADTQYF. The full variable domain, with the rest looked up from reference TRBV9 and TRBJ2-3, is DSGVTQTPKHLITATGQRVTLRCSPRSGDLSVYWYQQSLDQGLQFLIQYYNGEERAKGNILERFSAQQFPDLHSELNLSSLELGDSALYFCASSVAQVGSADTQYFGPGTRLTVL.

V usage is TRBV18 and J usage is TRBJ1-6; D uncertain. The ends were cut back, 3 bases at V and 7 bases at J, with 10 bases in the middle. The germline gives CDR1 KGHSH, CDR2 LQKENI. The CDR3 consists of 14 residues. The CDR3 nucleotides are TGTGCCAGCTCACCTTCCGACGACAATTCACCCCTCCACTTT. Translation: CASSPSDDNSPLHF.

The chain recombines TRBV11-3 with TRBJ2-2; D perhaps matches TRBD2 (6 bases). This CDR3 contains 15 residues. From germline, CDR1 is SGHNT and CDR2 YENEEA. The ends were cut back, 8 bases at V and 4 bases at J, with 17 bases in the middle. CDR3 protein: CASAISREITGELFF. The CDR3 region has the DNA TGTGCCAGCGCTATCTCCCGGGAGATCACCGGGGAGCTGTTTTTT.